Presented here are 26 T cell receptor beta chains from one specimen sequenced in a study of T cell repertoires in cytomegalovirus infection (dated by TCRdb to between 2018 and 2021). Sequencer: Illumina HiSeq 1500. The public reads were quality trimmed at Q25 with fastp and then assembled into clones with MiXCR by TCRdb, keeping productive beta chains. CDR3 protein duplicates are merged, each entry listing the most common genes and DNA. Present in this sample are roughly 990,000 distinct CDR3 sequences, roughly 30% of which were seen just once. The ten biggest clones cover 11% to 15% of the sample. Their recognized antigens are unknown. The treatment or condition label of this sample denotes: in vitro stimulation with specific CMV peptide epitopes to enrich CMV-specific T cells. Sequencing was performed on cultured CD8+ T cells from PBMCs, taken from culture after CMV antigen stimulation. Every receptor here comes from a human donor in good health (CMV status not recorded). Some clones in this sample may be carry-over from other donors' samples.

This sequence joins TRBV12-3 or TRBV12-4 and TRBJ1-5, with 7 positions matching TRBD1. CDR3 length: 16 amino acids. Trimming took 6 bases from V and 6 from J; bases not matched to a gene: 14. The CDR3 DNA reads TGTGCCAGCAGCTCCTCCGAGACAGGGCTTAGTCAGCCCCAGCATTTT. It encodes CASSSSETGLSQPQHF.

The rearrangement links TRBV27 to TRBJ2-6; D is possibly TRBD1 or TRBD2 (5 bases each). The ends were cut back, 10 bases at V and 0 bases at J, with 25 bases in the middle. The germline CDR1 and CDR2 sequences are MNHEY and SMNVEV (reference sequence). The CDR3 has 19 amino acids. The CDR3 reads CATTLTGPPLVSGANVLTF. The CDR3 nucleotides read TGTGCCACTACTCTGACGGGGCCGCCCCTCGTCTCTGGGGCCAACGTCCTGACTTTC.

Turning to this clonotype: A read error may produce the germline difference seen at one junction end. The CDR3 nucleotides are TGTGCCAGCACCTTAGGGGTAGCAGAGACCCAGTACTTC. Protein product: CASTLGVAETQYF. The rearrangement uses TRBV7-9 and TRBJ2-5; maybe TRBD1 (5 bases). Germline V gene sequence: CDR1 SEHNR, CDR2 FQNEAQ (reference sequence). CDR3 length: 13 amino acids.

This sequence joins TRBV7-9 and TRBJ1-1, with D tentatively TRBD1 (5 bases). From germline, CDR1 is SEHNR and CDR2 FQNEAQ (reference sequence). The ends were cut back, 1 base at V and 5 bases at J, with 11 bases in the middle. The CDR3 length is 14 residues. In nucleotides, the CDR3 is TGTGCCAGCAGCTTAGTCGCAGGGCTGACTGAAGCTTTCTTT. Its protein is CASSLVAGLTEAFF.

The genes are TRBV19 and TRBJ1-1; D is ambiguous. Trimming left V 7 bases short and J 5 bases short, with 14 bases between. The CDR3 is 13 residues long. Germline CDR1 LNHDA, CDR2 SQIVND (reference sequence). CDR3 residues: CASKEVTRTEAFF. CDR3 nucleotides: TGTGCCAGTAAAGAAGTAACTCGGACTGAAGCTTTCTTT.

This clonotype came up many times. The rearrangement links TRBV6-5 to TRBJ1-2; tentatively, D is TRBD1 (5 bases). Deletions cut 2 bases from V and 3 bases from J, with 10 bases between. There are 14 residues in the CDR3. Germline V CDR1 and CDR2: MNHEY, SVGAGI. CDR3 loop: CASSYEGPYYGYTF. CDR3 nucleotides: TGTGCCAGCAGTTACGAGGGACCCTACTATGGCTACACCTTC.

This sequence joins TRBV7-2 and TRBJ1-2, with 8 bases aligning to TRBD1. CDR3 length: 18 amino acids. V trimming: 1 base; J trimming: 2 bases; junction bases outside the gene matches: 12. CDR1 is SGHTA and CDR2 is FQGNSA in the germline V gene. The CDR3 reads CASSLVPLGQGRNYGYTF. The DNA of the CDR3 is TGTGCCAGCAGCTTAGTACCCCTCGGACAGGGCCGAAACTATGGCTACACCTTC. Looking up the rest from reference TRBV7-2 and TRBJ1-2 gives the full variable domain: GAGVSQSPSNKVTEKGKDVELRCDPISGHTALYWYRQSLGQGLEFLIYFQGNSAPDKSGLPSDRFSAERTGGSVSTLTIQRTQQEDSAVYLCASSLVPLGQGRNYGYTFGSGTRLTVV.

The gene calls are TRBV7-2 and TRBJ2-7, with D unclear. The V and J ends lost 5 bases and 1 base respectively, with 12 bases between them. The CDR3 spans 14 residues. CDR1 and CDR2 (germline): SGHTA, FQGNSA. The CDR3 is CASSVGFGSYEQYV. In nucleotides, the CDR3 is TGTGCCAGCAGCGTGGGGTTTGGATCCTACGAGCAGTACGTC.

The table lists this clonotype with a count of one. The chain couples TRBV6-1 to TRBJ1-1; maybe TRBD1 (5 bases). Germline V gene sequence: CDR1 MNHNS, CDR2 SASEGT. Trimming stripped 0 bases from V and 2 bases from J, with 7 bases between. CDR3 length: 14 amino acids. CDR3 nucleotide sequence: TGTGCCAGCAGTGAAGCCAGGGCTAACACTGAAGCTTTCTTT. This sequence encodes CASSEARANTEAFF.

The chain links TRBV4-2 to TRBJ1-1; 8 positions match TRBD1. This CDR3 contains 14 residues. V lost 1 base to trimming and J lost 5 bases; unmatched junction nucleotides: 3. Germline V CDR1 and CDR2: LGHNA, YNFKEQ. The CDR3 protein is CASSQGRGRTEAFF. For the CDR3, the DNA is TGTGCCAGCAGCCAAGGCAGGGGGCGGACTGAAGCTTTCTTT.

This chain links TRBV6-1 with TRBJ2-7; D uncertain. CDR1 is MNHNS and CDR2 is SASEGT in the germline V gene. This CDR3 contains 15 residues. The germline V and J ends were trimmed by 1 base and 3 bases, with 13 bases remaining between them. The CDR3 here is CASSEGSEPIYEQYV. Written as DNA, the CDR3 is TGTGCCAGCAGTGAAGGGTCAGAACCCATCTACGAGCAGTACGTC.

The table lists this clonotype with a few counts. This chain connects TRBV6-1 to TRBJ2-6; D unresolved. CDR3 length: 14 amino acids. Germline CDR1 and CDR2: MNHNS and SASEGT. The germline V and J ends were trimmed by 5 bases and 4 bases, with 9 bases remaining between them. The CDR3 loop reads CASSWRGGANVLTF. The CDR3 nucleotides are TGTGCCAGCAGTTGGAGAGGCGGGGCCAACGTCCTGACTTTC.

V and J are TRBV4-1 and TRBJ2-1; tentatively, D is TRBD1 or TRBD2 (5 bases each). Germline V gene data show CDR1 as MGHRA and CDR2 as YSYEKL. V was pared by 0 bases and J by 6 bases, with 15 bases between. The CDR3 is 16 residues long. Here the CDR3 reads CASSQDLGVGGNEQFF. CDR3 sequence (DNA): TGCGCCAGCAGCCAAGATCTAGGGGTTGGGGGCAATGAGCAGTTCTTC.

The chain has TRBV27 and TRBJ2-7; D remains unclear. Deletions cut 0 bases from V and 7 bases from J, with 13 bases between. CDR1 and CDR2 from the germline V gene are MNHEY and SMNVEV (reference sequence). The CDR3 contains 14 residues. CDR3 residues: CASSLSMGGWEQYF. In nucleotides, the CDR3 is TGTGCCAGCAGTTTATCGATGGGTGGTTGGGAGCAGTACTTC.

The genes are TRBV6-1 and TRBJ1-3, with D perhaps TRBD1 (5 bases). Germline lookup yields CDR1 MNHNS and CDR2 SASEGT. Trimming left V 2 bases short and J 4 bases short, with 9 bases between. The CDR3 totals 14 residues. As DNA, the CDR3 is TGTGCCAGCAGTGAATCCCAGGGCGGAAACACCATATATTTT. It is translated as CASSESQGGNTIYF.

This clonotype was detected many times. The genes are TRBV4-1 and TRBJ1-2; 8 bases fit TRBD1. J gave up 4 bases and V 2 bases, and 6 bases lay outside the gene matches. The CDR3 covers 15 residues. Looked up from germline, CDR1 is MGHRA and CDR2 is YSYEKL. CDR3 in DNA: TGCGCCAGCAGCCAACTCGCAGGGGGCGGCTATGGCTACACCTTC. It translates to CASSQLAGGGYGYTF.

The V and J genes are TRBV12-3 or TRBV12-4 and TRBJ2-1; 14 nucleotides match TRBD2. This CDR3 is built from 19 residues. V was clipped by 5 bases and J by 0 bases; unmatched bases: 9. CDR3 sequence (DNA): TGTGCCAGCAGTCCCCGGACTAGCGGGGGGTCGAGCTCCTACAATGAGCAGTTCTTC. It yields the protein CASSPRTSGGSSSYNEQFF.

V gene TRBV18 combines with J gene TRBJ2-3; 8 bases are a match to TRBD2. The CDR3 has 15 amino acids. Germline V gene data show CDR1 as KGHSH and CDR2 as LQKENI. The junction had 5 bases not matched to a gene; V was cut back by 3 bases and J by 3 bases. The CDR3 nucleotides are TGTGCCAGCTCACCCCCAGCGGGAGTTACAGATACGCAGTATTTT. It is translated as CASSPPAGVTDTQYF.

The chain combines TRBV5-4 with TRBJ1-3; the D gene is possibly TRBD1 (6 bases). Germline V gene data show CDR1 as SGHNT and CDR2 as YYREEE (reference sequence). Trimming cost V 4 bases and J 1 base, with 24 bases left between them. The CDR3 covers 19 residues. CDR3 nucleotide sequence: TGTGCCAGCAGCAGCCAGGGGCCAAGGCTCAAGGGTTCTGGAAACACCATATATTTT. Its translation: CASSSQGPRLKGSGNTIYF.

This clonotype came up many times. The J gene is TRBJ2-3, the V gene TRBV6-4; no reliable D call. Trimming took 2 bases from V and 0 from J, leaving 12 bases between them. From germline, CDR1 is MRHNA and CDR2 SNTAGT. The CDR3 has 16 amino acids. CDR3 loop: CASSDVVAMSTDTQYF. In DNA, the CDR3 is TGTGCCAGCAGTGACGTCGTGGCGATGAGCACAGATACGCAGTATTTT.

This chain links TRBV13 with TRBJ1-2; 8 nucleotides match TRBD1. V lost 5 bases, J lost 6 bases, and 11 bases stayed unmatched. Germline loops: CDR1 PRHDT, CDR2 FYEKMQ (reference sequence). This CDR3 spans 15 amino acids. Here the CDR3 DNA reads TGTGCCAGCAGCGCCTACAGGGGGAGGTTGGATGGCTACACCTTC. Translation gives CASSAYRGRLDGYTF.

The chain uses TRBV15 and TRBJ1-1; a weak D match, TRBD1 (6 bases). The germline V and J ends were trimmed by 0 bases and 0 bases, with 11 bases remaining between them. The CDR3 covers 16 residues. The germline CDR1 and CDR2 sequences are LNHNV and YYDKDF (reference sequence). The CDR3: CATSREYREMNTEAFF. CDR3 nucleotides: TGTGCCACCAGCAGAGAATACAGGGAAATGAACACTGAAGCTTTCTTT.

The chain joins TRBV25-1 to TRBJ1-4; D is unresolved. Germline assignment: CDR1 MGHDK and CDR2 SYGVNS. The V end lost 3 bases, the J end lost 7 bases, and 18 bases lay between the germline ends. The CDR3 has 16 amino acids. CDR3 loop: CASSDGSGLLVEKLFF. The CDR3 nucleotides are TGTGCCAGCAGTGATGGGTCTGGGCTTTTAGTTGAAAAACTGTTTTTT. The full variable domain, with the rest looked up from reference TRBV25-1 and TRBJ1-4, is EADIYQTPRYLVIGTGKKITLECSQTMGHDKMYWYQQDPGMELHLIHYSYGVNSTEKGDLSSESTVSRIRTEHFPLTLESARPSHTSQYLCASSDGSGLLVEKLFFGSGTQLSVL.

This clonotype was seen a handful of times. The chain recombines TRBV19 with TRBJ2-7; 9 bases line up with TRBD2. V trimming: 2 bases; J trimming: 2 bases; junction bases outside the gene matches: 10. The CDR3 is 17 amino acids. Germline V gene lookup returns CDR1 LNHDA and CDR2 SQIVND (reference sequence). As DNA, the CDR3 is TGTGCCAGTAGTATATTCGCTAGCGGGGCACCAACCTACGAGCAGTACTTC. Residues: CASSIFASGAPTYEQYF.

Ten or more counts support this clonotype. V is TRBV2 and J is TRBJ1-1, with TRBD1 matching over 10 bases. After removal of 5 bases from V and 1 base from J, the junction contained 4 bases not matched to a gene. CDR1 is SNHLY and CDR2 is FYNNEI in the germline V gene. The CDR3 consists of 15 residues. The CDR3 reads CASSRDRGPNTEAFF. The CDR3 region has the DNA TGTGCCAGCAGTCGGGACAGGGGACCGAACACTGAAGCTTTCTTT.

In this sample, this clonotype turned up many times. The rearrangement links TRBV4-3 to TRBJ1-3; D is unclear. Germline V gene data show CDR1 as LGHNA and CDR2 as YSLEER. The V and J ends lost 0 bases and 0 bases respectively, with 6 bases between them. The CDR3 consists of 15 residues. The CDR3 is CASSQEWVSGNTIYF. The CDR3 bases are TGCGCCAGCAGCCAAGAGTGGGTCTCTGGAAACACCATATATTTT.